Here is one T cell receptor beta chain with its context. The sample belongs to a study of blood T cell repertoires in COVID-19. Study as a whole: COVID-19 samples from acute and convalescent phases originated in the United States, Italy and Spain. Sample material is recorded as cDNA or gDNA derived from T cells, B-cell-depleted T cells, or PBMCs.

Assay used: immunoSEQ multiplex PCR; TCRdb lists only in-frame clones, some missing. The table has about 220,000 clones, 70% to 90% seen once; the top ten hold more than 10%. Material for sequencing was peripheral blood. The receptor comes from a human donor in a cohort sampled during active COVID-19.

CDR3 protein: CASSLASGTQETQYF. As DNA, the CDR3 is TGCGCCAGCAGCTTGGCTAGCGGGACCCAAGAGACCCAGTACTTC. The chain couples TRBV5-1 to TRBJ2-5, with 9 bases aligning to TRBD2. Germline CDR1 is SGHRS and CDR2 is YFSETQ. The CDR3 loop spans 15 amino acids. With V trimmed by 0 bases and J by 1 base, 1 base remained unmatched.